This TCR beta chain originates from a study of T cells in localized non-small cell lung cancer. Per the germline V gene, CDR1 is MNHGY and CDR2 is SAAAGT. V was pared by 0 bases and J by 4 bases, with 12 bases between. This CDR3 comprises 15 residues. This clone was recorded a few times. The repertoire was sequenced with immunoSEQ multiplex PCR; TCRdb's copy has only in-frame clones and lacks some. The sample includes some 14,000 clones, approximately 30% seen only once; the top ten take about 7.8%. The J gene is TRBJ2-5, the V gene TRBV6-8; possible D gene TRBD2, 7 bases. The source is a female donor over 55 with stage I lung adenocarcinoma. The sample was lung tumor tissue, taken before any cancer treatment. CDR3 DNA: TGTGCCAGCAGTTACTCGGGGGGGCGTGGAGAGACCCAGTACTTC. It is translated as CASSYSGGRGETQYF.